The clone carrying this T cell receptor beta chain occurred many times. Its antigen is currently unknown. The data stem from a study of human T cells and chemical hapten exposure. Study background: Mostly female patients had alopecia areata, totalis or universalis. Study-level findings and limits: Expanded TCR counts at PT1 were positively correlated with the patch test score.

This sample's time point: pre-sensitization, week 0. Treatment indicated: therapeutic diphenylcyclopropenone sensitization with weekly scalp DPC. For the library, individual cDNA molecules each received unique molecular identifiers. One entry per CDR3 protein, called by TCRdb with MiXCR from the RACE reads. The repertoire holds approximately 400,000 distinct CDR3 sequences, with 5.1% as singletons. The specimen was whole blood, collected in connection with sensitization to the hapten diphenylcyclopropenone (DPC). This clonotype was obtained from a woman aged 50 to 60 with alopecia areata. Some clones in this sample may be carry-over from other donors' samples.

This CDR3 is CASSLLGTSGTYEQYF. DNA for the CDR3: TGTGCCAGCAGTTTATTGGGGACTAGCGGAACCTACGAGCAGTACTTC. The gene calls are TRBV28 and TRBJ2-7, with 11 bases fitting TRBD2. Losses at the gene ends were 1 base for V and 2 bases for J; bases not matched to a gene: 4. The germline V gene has CDR1 MDHEN and CDR2 SYDVKM. The CDR3 consists of 16 residues.